A single sample is the source of the 30 T cell receptor beta chains below, sequenced in a study of T cell repertoires in cytomegalovirus infection (dated by TCRdb to about 2019). The antigens for these receptors are not known. The intended sense of this specimen's treatment or condition label: in vitro stimulation with specific CMV peptide epitopes to enrich CMV-specific T cells. For sequencing, an Illumina HiSeq 1500 was employed. In TCRdb, the public reads were trimmed at Q25 with fastp and aligned with MiXCR, with productive beta chains retained. Rows with one shared CDR3 protein collapse into an entry with the most common genes and DNA. This sample is represented by 200,000 or so distinct CDR3 sequences; 30% to 45% of them were singletons. About 60% of the sample belongs to the ten largest clones. This specimen was CD8+ T cells from cultured PBMCs, taken from culture after CMV antigen stimulation. Receptors were obtained from a human donor in good health (CMV status not recorded). Some clones in this sample may be carry-over from other donors' samples.

V gene TRBV10-2 combines with J gene TRBJ1-1; D gene ambiguous. The CDR3 is 15 amino acids. Trimming stripped 0 bases from V and 12 bases from J, with 20 bases between. CDR1 WSHSY and CDR2 SAAADI come from the germline V gene. CDR3 sequence reads: CASSESSSTPEITFF. As DNA, the CDR3 is TGCGCCAGCAGTGAGTCAAGTAGTACACCTGAAATAACTTTCTTT.

Concerning this clonotype itself: Sequence at one end of the junction differs from germline and may be a read error. The chain links TRBV7-2 to TRBJ2-7, with 13 bases identical to TRBD2. Germline V gene data show CDR1 as SGHTA and CDR2 as FQGNSA. The CDR3 sequence is 17 residues long. CDR3 nucleotides: TGTGCCAGAAGCTTAGCCAGACTAGCGGGAGGTTCATACGAGAAGTACTTC. Protein: CARSLARLAGGSYEKYF.

The CDR3 coding sequence is TGTGCCAGCAGTGAACACGCCGCCACAGATACGCAGTATTTT. It is translated as CASSEHAATDTQYF. V and J are TRBV2 and TRBJ2-3, with D unclear. This CDR3 has 14 amino acids. Trimming pared 2 bases from V and 2 bases from J, leaving 8 bases between. Germline-derived CDR1 and CDR2 are SNHLY and FYNNEI.

This clonotype has only a few counts. The chain carries TRBV7-9 and TRBJ2-5; 7 bases align to TRBD1. After removal of 5 bases from V and 1 base from J, the junction contained 10 bases not matched to a gene. CDR1 and CDR2 from the germline V gene are SEHNR and FQNEAQ (reference sequence). This CDR3 has 16 amino acids. The CDR3: CASSPRQGRGQETQYF. CDR3 sequence (DNA): TGTGCCAGCAGCCCGCGACAGGGTAGGGGCCAAGAGACCCAGTACTTC.

The chain uses TRBV6-8 and TRBJ2-1; 7 bases map to TRBD2. The CDR3 spans 15 residues. Germline CDR1 reads MNHGY; CDR2 reads SAAAGT. Trimming removed 3 bases from V and 10 bases from J; junction bases left unmatched: 12. The CDR3 protein is CASSYSFLAVGEQFF. The CDR3 region has the DNA TGTGCCAGCAGTTATTCGTTTCTAGCGGTGGGGGAGCAGTTCTTC.

This clonotype was seen only a few times. V usage is TRBV6-1 and J usage is TRBJ2-1, with unresolved D. Germline CDR1 is MNHNS and CDR2 is SASEGT. Trimming removed 1 base at V and 0 bases at J, with 7 bases between. The CDR3 totals 15 residues. The CDR3 DNA sequence: TGTGCCAGCAGTGAAGGGCCGGTCTCCTACAATGAGCAGTTCTTC. As protein: CASSEGPVSYNEQFF.

The V and J genes are TRBV9 and TRBJ2-1; 13 nucleotides match TRBD2. Looked up from germline, CDR1 is SGDLS and CDR2 is YYNGEE. This CDR3 spans 18 amino acids. Trimming took 0 bases from V and 0 from J; bases not matched to a gene: 3. The CDR3: CASSVGGLAGSSYNEQFF. The CDR3 nucleotides read TGTGCCAGCAGCGTAGGGGGACTAGCGGGGAGCTCCTACAATGAGCAGTTCTTC.

The chain has TRBV27 and TRBJ2-7; 7 nucleotides agree with TRBD1. Looked up from germline, CDR1 is MNHEY and CDR2 is SMNVEV (reference sequence). CDR3 size: 14 residues. J gave up 4 bases and V 2 bases, and 5 bases lay outside the gene matches. The CDR3 DNA reads TGTGCCAGCAGTTTAAGAGACAGGGAGTACGAGCAGTACTTC. Protein sequence: CASSLRDREYEQYF.

This clonotype was seen ten or more times. The V gene is TRBV12-3 or TRBV12-4, the J gene TRBJ2-2; a weak D match, TRBD2 (6 bases). The CDR3 covers 17 residues. Trimming left V 8 bases short and J 3 bases short, with 22 bases between. CDR3 region: CASCSWGLARDTGELFF. In DNA, the CDR3 is TGTGCCAGCTGCTCCTGGGGTCTAGCGCGGGACACCGGGGAGCTGTTTTTT.

V is TRBV9 and J is TRBJ2-7; D gene uncertain. Trimming left V 0 bases short and J 6 bases short, with 13 bases between. The CDR3 spans 14 residues. Germline V gives CDR1 SGDLS, CDR2 YYNGEE. DNA for the CDR3: TGTGCCAGCAGCGTAGGCCAGCTAGGCGGCGAGCAGTACTTC. Encoded protein: CASSVGQLGGEQYF.

The chain is built from TRBV27 and TRBJ2-1; D is possibly TRBD1 (6 bases). Trimming left V 2 bases short and J 2 bases short, with 10 bases between. Germline CDR1 and CDR2: MNHEY and SMNVEV (reference sequence). The CDR3 contains 15 residues. CDR3 sequence (DNA): TGTGCCAGCAGTTTACGTGGGGGCACCTACAATGAGCAGTTCTTC. Translating it yields CASSLRGGTYNEQFF.

This clonotype has a single count. This chain uses TRBV27 with TRBJ2-3; the D gene is possibly TRBD1 (5 bases). Trimming took off 7 bases at V and 2 bases at J, with 13 bases between the two ends. The CDR3 covers 14 residues. In germline, CDR1 is MNHEY, CDR2 SMNVEV (reference sequence). The CDR3 is CASTTGANTDTQYF. In nucleotides, the CDR3 is TGTGCCAGCACAACTGGGGCAAACACAGATACGCAGTATTTT.

V is TRBV12-3 or TRBV12-4 and J is TRBJ2-1; D not resolved. This CDR3 comprises 11 residues. Trimming took off 6 bases at V and 9 bases at J, with 9 bases between the two ends. The CDR3 is CASSKPIEQFF. CDR3 bases: TGTGCCAGCAGCAAGCCAATTGAGCAGTTCTTC.

Only a few counts were recorded for this clonotype. V and J are TRBV27 and TRBJ2-2; the match to TRBD1 covers 7 bases. The germline V gene encodes CDR1 MNHEY and CDR2 SMNVEV (reference sequence). After removal of 7 bases from V and 2 bases from J, the junction contained 7 bases not matched to a gene. This CDR3 contains 15 residues. CDR3 bases: TGTGCCAGCAACCCCGGGACAGATAACACCGGGGAGCTGTTTTTT. Protein product: CASNPGTDNTGELFF.

The CDR3 loop reads CAIASDRPSYNEQFF. The CDR3 nucleotides read TGTGCCATTGCCTCTGACAGGCCATCCTACAATGAGCAGTTCTTC. V and J are TRBV10-3 and TRBJ2-1; D is possibly TRBD1 (6 bases). Germline loops: CDR1 ENHRY, CDR2 SYGVKD. This CDR3 contains 15 residues. Trimming stripped 9 bases from V and 1 base from J, with 16 bases between.

The chain links TRBV9 to TRBJ2-1; D remains ambiguous. The CDR3 sequence is 14 residues long. Trimming shortened V by 4 bases and J by 8 bases, and 16 bases separated the two germline ends. Germline V gene sequence: CDR1 SGDLS, CDR2 YYNGEE. The CDR3 loop reads CASSTDSDPDEQFF. The DNA for the CDR3 is TGTGCCAGCAGCACAGATAGTGACCCGGATGAGCAGTTCTTC.

The chain couples TRBV6-6 to TRBJ2-2; D perhaps matches TRBD2 (7 bases). The CDR3 loop spans 17 amino acids. V was trimmed by 7 bases and J by 1 base, leaving 19 bases between them. Germline assignment: CDR1 MNHNY and CDR2 SVGAGI (reference sequence). This chain's CDR3 is CASTQKGGHLNTGELFF. The CDR3 coding sequence is TGTGCCAGCACCCAAAAGGGGGGGCACCTGAACACCGGGGAGCTGTTTTTT.

This clonotype was found a few times. The genes are TRBV12-3 or TRBV12-4 and TRBJ1-1, with 9 bases matching TRBD1. The CDR3 has 15 amino acids. V dropped 6 bases and J dropped 3; count of bases not matched to a gene: 8. The CDR3 region has the DNA TGTGCCAGCAGGCGGACAGGGGATCGGCACACTGAAGCTTTCTTT. This encodes CASRRTGDRHTEAFF.

This rearrangement joins TRBV27 to TRBJ2-1, with D possibly being TRBD2 (5 bases). From germline, CDR1 is MNHEY and CDR2 SMNVEV (reference sequence). Trimming took off 3 bases at V and 3 bases at J, with 12 bases between the two ends. The CDR3 totals 15 residues. Written as DNA, the CDR3 is TGTGCCAGCAGTTTCGGCACTGCGGGCTACAATGAGCAGTTCTTC. The encoded protein is CASSFGTAGYNEQFF.

This clonotype was found a few times. This chain uses TRBV12-3 or TRBV12-4 with TRBJ2-3, with 11 bases lining up with TRBD2. The CDR3 loop spans 15 amino acids. V shed 6 bases and J 1 base; nucleotides not matched to a gene: 3. CDR3 amino acids: CASRLGLAGTDTQYF. DNA of the CDR3: TGTGCCAGCAGGTTGGGACTAGCGGGCACAGATACGCAGTATTTT.

This clonotype was detected many times. The chain couples TRBV7-3 to TRBJ2-1, with D maybe TRBD2 (6 bases). The CDR3 has 15 amino acids. Trimming removed 5 bases at V and 6 bases at J, with 17 bases between. Per germline, CDR1 SGHTA and CDR2 FQGTGA. The CDR3 is CASSLSPGVLNEQFF. Written as DNA, the CDR3 is TGTGCCAGCAGCCTCAGCCCGGGGGTACTCAATGAGCAGTTCTTC.

The chain has TRBV11-1 and TRBJ2-7; TRBD1 matches at 9 bases. V dropped 4 bases and J dropped 2; count of bases not matched to a gene: 9. Germline V gene sequence: CDR1 SGHAT, CDR2 FQDESV (reference sequence). This CDR3 has 16 amino acids. The DNA of the CDR3 is TGTGCCAGCAGCTCAGGACAGGGGATTGGCACCTACGAGCAGTACTTC. As protein: CASSSGQGIGTYEQYF.

The chain recombines TRBV7-9 with TRBJ2-1; TRBD1 or TRBD2 may be the D gene (5 bases each). V lost 2 bases and J 8 bases, leaving 19 bases between the germline ends. The CDR3 covers 16 residues. The germline CDR1 and CDR2 sequences are SEHNR and FQNEAQ (reference sequence). CDR3: CASSLKLVGGKHEQFF. The CDR3 DNA reads TGTGCCAGCAGCTTAAAGCTAGTTGGGGGAAAACATGAGCAGTTCTTC.

This chain's CDR3 is CASSSDPLGEQFF. As DNA, the CDR3 is TGTGCCAGCAGCTCTGACCCCCTCGGTGAGCAGTTCTTC. The rearrangement uses TRBV7-3 and TRBJ2-1; D is uncertain. This CDR3 comprises 13 residues. Trimming shortened V by 4 bases and J by 9 bases, and 13 bases separated the two germline ends. Germline CDR1 reads SGHTA; CDR2 reads FQGTGA.

This sequence joins TRBV5-1 and TRBJ1-1; no definite D call. The V gene's germline CDR1 is SGHRS and CDR2 YFSETQ. This CDR3 spans 14 amino acids. The V end lost 4 bases, the J end lost 5 bases, and 15 bases lay between the germline ends. The CDR3 DNA sequence: TGCGCCAGCAGCCCCGGGCCCCTGGGGACTGAAGCTTTCTTT. Protein: CASSPGPLGTEAFF.

This sequence joins TRBV7-2 and TRBJ2-7, with 11 bases fitting TRBD2. The CDR3 is made up of 15 amino acids. The ends lost 1 base at V and 3 bases at J; junction bases unmatched: 2. From germline, CDR1 is SGHTA and CDR2 FQGNSA. The CDR3, as DNA: TGTGCCAGCAGCTTAGAACTAGCGGGGGACTACGAGCAGTACTTC. It translates to CASSLELAGDYEQYF.

This clonotype has more than one count but fewer than ten. The V call is TRBV11-2, the J call TRBJ2-1; TRBD2 aligns across 12 bases. The germline V gene encodes CDR1 SGHAT and CDR2 FQNNGV. The CDR3 length is 14 residues. The V gene end was trimmed by 6 bases and the J gene end by 5 bases; junction bases not matched to a gene: 2. The CDR3 sequence is CASRGTSGHNEQFF. CDR3 sequence (DNA): TGTGCCAGCAGAGGGACTAGCGGGCACAATGAGCAGTTCTTC.

The J gene is TRBJ1-1, the V gene TRBV7-3; D is unresolved. Germline V gives CDR1 SGHTA, CDR2 FQGTGA. V was clipped by 4 bases and J by 0 bases, with 12 bases between them. This CDR3 is built from 15 residues. The CDR3, as DNA: TGTGCCAGCAGCTCAAACCTGGCTATGAACACTGAAGCTTTCTTT. Translating it yields CASSSNLAMNTEAFF.

The gene calls are TRBV12-3 or TRBV12-4 and TRBJ1-3; D perhaps matches TRBD1 (5 bases). Trimming took 2 bases from V and 2 from J, leaving 10 bases between them. The CDR3 runs to 15 residues. CDR3 in DNA: TGTGCCAGCAGTTTATCAGGGCGCGCTGGAAACACCATATATTTT. This sequence encodes CASSLSGRAGNTIYF.

The chain has TRBV2 and TRBJ2-7; D assignment may be TRBD1 or TRBD2 (5 bases each). The CDR3 spans 13 residues. Trimming took 7 bases from V and 0 from J, leaving 10 bases between them. Germline V gives CDR1 SNHLY, CDR2 FYNNEI. CDR3 DNA: TGTGCCAGCATTGGGACGATCTCCTACGAGCAGTACTTC. Its translation: CASIGTISYEQYF.